The 32 T cell receptor beta chains below come from one sample, sequenced in a study of regulatory T cells in long-lasting Graves disease. HTBI primers from iRepertoire and Arm-PCR of CDR3 regions yielded the TCR beta libraries. TCRdb called the multiplex PCR reads again in MiXCR, with one record for every CDR3 protein. Of over 500,000 distinct CDR3 sequences listed, 16% are singletons. The time point: newly diagnosed GD, antithyroid drugs for less than 3 months. From PBMCs, RNA was extracted and then used to make the TCR library. These data also featured in a second study, about T cells in Graves' hyperthyroidism and ophthalmopathy.

Sequenced material: peripheral blood mononuclear cells (PBMCs), taken at new diagnosis, from a patient treated with antithyroid drugs. The receptors come from a woman aged 25 to 39 with Graves disease.

Only a few counts were recorded for this clonotype. The V and J genes are TRBV19 and TRBJ1-2; no reliable D call. Trimming took 7 bases from V and 1 from J, leaving 13 bases between them. CDR1 and CDR2 (germline): LNHDA, SQIVND (reference sequence). This CDR3 is built from 14 residues. The CDR3 here is CASTERWDNYGYTF. The CDR3 DNA reads as TGTGCCAGTACCGAACGATGGGATAACTATGGCTACACCTTC.

This clonotype has at least ten counts. The chain recombines TRBV2 with TRBJ2-3; D unresolved. Trimming pared 5 bases from V and 6 bases from J, leaving 9 bases between. Germline CDR1 reads SNHLY; CDR2 reads FYNNEI. The CDR3 extends over 12 amino acids. As DNA, the CDR3 is TGTGCCAGCAGTTCAAGTGCGGATACGCAGTATTTT. The encoded protein is CASSSSADTQYF.

This clonotype turned up a few times. The germline gene is not matched at one end of the junction; a read error may be the cause. This chain connects TRBV5-1 to TRBJ2-7; perhaps TRBD2 as D (5 bases). The CDR3 is made up of 17 amino acids. Germline-derived CDR1 and CDR2 are SGHRS and YFSETQ. CDR3 residues: CASSKPGLRRGSYEQYF. The DNA for the CDR3 is TGTGCCAGCAGTAAACCAGGACTCCGGCGTGGCTCCTACGAGCAGTACTTC.

This chain connects TRBV2 to TRBJ1-6; D is unclear. The V gene's germline CDR1 is SNHLY and CDR2 FYNNEI. Trimming shortened V by 6 bases and J by 2 bases, and 8 bases separated the two germline ends. The CDR3 covers 14 residues. CDR3 sequence reads: CASRAETYNSPLHF. The CDR3 DNA reads TGTGCCAGCAGAGCGGAAACCTATAATTCACCCCTCCACTTT.

The CDR3, as DNA: TGTGCCAGTAGTATGGTTACCACAGATACGCAGTATTTT. This translates into CASSMVTTDTQYF. The chain is built from TRBV19 and TRBJ2-3; D unclear. With 3 bases removed from V and 2 bases from J, the gap between germline ends came to 6 bases. Germline V gene lookup returns CDR1 LNHDA and CDR2 SQIVND (reference sequence). The CDR3 runs to 13 residues. Drawing the rest from reference TRBV19 and TRBJ2-3, the complete variable domain is DGGITQSPKYLFRKEGQNVTLSCEQNLNHDAMYWYRQDPGQGLRLIYYSQIVNDFQKGDIAEGYSVSREKKESFPLTVTSAQKNPTAFYLCASSMVTTDTQYFGPGTRLTVL.

The chain carries TRBV4-1 and TRBJ1-5; TRBD1 is a possible D gene (6 bases). The V end was cut by 4 bases, the J end by 6 bases, with 25 bases between. The CDR3 totals 18 residues. CDR1 is MGHRA and CDR2 is YSYEKL in the germline V gene. CDR3 sequence reads: CASSPKPHIQGIGQPQHF. CDR3 sequence (DNA): TGCGCCAGCAGCCCAAAACCCCACATACAGGGTATTGGTCAGCCCCAGCATTTT.

This clonotype was observed many times. The chain links TRBV2 to TRBJ2-7, with D possibly TRBD1 on 6 matching bases. The V end was cut by 3 bases, the J end by 2 bases, with 8 bases between. Germline assignment: CDR1 SNHLY and CDR2 FYNNEI. This CDR3 region has 13 residues. The CDR3 spells CASSDPGAYEQYF. The CDR3 nucleotides read TGTGCCAGCAGTGATCCAGGGGCCTACGAGCAGTACTTC.

In its sample, this clonotype was seen many times. V and J are TRBV15 and TRBJ2-3, with D perhaps matching TRBD1 (6 bases). Germline lookup yields CDR1 LNHNV and CDR2 YYDKDF (reference sequence). Trimming took 5 bases from V and 5 from J, leaving 17 bases between them. The CDR3 is 15 residues long. CDR3 amino acids: CATSPDREQGDTQYF. The CDR3 DNA reads TGTGCCACCAGCCCCGACAGAGAACAGGGAGATACGCAGTATTTT.

The sample holds a few counts of this clonotype. V gene TRBV28 combines with J gene TRBJ2-2, with D possibly being TRBD1 or TRBD2 (6 bases each). Per germline, CDR1 MDHEN and CDR2 SYDVKM. This CDR3 is built from 15 residues. Between the trimmed V and J ends, which lost 11 bases and 6 bases, there was a span of 22 bases. In DNA, the CDR3 is TGTGCCTCACTGGGGTGGGGGGCGCGCCCCGGGGAGCTGTTTTTT. Protein product: CASLGWGARPGELFF.

This clonotype was found many times. V usage is TRBV12-3 or TRBV12-4 and J usage is TRBJ2-5; a possible D gene is TRBD2 (7 bases). Trimming left V 7 bases short and J 5 bases short, with 20 bases between. The CDR3 runs to 15 residues. The CDR3: CASTPYGGLGETQYF. CDR3 DNA sequence: TGTGCCAGCACCCCTTACGGGGGGCTTGGGGAGACCCAGTACTTC.

This clonotype was picked up many times. The chain carries TRBV30 and TRBJ1-2, with D hard to call. Trimming removed 4 bases at V and 4 bases at J, with 19 bases between. CDR1 is GTSNPN, CDR2 SVGIG, per germline (reference sequence). The CDR3 has 15 amino acids. The CDR3 sequence: CAWISRDSGSYGYTF. The CDR3 nucleotides are TGTGCCTGGATAAGTAGAGATTCCGGGTCCTATGGCTACACCTTC.

The chain joins TRBV5-5 to TRBJ2-7; D remains ambiguous. In germline, CDR1 is SGHKS, CDR2 YYEKEE (reference sequence). This CDR3 is 14 amino acids long. Trimming removed 1 base at V and 5 bases at J, with 13 bases between. In nucleotides, the CDR3 is TGTGCCAGCAGCTTGTCTACACAGACCCACGAGCAGTACTTC. Residues: CASSLSTQTHEQYF.

This clonotype was detected ten times or more. The chain combines TRBV7-3 with TRBJ1-1; D uncertain. Trimming removed 2 bases from V and 8 bases from J, with 12 bases in between. The CDR3 extends over 13 amino acids. CDR1 SGHTA and CDR2 FQGTGA come from the germline V gene. The CDR3 sequence is CASSLLAAGEAFF. The CDR3 DNA sequence: TGTGCCAGCAGCTTACTGGCCGCAGGAGAAGCTTTCTTT.

The chain carries TRBV7-2 and TRBJ1-2; the D gene is possibly TRBD1 (6 bases). Trimming took 3 bases from V and 4 from J, leaving 15 bases between them. This CDR3 spans 15 amino acids. Germline-derived CDR1 and CDR2 are SGHTA and FQGNSA. The CDR3 DNA is TGTGCCAGCAGCTTTACACCGGGACAAGGCTATGGCTACACCTTC. Amino acid sequence: CASSFTPGQGYGYTF.

This clonotype has ten or more counts. The V gene is TRBV11-2, the J gene TRBJ1-5; D might be TRBD1 (5 bases). Trimming took off 1 base at V and 9 bases at J, with 10 bases between the two ends. This CDR3 has 13 residues. CDR1 is SGHAT, CDR2 FQNNGV, per germline. The CDR3 DNA is TGTGCCAGCAGCTTAGGGCAGGGCGGGCCCCAGCATTTT. Its protein product is CASSLGQGGPQHF.

The chain is built from TRBV12-3 or TRBV12-4 and TRBJ1-2; D is uncertain. The CDR3 is 15 amino acids. V was clipped by 7 bases and J by 3 bases, with 18 bases between them. CDR3 in DNA: TGTGCCAGCACATGGTTCCCTAATGGGGACTATGGCTACACCTTC. Translated, it gives CASTWFPNGDYGYTF.

This clonotype has ten or more counts. V and J are TRBV2 and TRBJ2-7; D gene ambiguous. Trimming shortened V by 7 bases and J by 1 base, and 17 bases separated the two germline ends. Germline CDR1 and CDR2: SNHLY and FYNNEI. CDR3 length equals 15 residues. In nucleotides, the CDR3 is TGTGCCAGCAACCAAGAGCCCCTGCGGTCCTACGAGCAGTACTTC. Encoded protein: CASNQEPLRSYEQYF.

The chain couples TRBV28 to TRBJ2-3, with TRBD1 as a possible D gene (6 bases). The germline V gene has CDR1 MDHEN and CDR2 SYDVKM. Trimming cost V 6 bases and J 4 bases, with 17 bases left between them. The CDR3 is 15 amino acids. CDR3 nucleotide sequence: TGTGCCAGCAGCCCGGACCAGTCAGGGGCAGATACGCAGTATTTT. Protein sequence: CASSPDQSGADTQYF. Supplemented by reference TRBV28 and TRBJ2-3, the full variable domain reads DVKVTQSSRYLVKRTGEKVFLECVQDMDHENMFWYRQDPGLGLRLIYFSYDVKMKEKGDIPEGYSVSREKKERFSLILESASTNQTSMYLCASSPDQSGADTQYFGPGTRLTVL.

This clonotype was counted many times. The chain combines TRBV20-1 with TRBJ1-4, with 8 bases identical to TRBD1. After removal of 5 bases from V and 8 bases from J, the junction contained 7 bases not matched to a gene. The germline V gene encodes CDR1 DFQATT and CDR2 SNEGSKA (reference sequence). CDR3 length: 13 amino acids. The CDR3 protein is CSAPDRVYEKLFF. CDR3 bases: TGCAGTGCTCCGGACAGGGTATACGAAAAACTGTTTTTT.

Comments on this clonotype: Just one base apart from a much larger clone, this may be a read error. This sequence joins TRBV6-2 or TRBV6-3 and TRBJ2-5, with D tentatively TRBD2 (5 bases). Germline V gene sequence: CDR1 MNHEY, CDR2 SVGEGT. V shed 7 bases and J shed 1 base, with 16 bases lying between them. The CDR3 consists of 15 residues. The CDR3: CASKASAGLQETQYF. CDR3 bases: TGTGCCAGCAAGGCCTCGGCGGGTCTCCAAGAGACCCAGTACTTC.

As for this clonotype: This may be a read error, as it is one base from a much larger clone. The V gene is TRBV27, the J gene TRBJ2-3; D is unresolved. The V end was cut by 5 bases, the J end by 5 bases, with 29 bases between. This CDR3 contains 19 residues. From germline, CDR1 is MNHEY and CDR2 SMNVEV (reference sequence). CDR3 sequence (DNA): TGTGCCAGCAGTATAACAAAAGGCTTAGTTGGATCCAACAGAGATACGCAGTATTTT. Residues: CASSITKGLVGSNRDTQYF.

This clonotype occurred many times. The DNA for the CDR3 is TGTGCCAGCAACAGGGGGCGCTTTTCAGATACGCAGTATTTT. Translated: CASNRGRFSDTQYF. The chain joins TRBV27 to TRBJ2-3; 9 nucleotides match TRBD1. Germline loops: CDR1 MNHEY, CDR2 SMNVEV (reference sequence). V was pared by 7 bases and J by 4 bases, with 6 bases of the junction left unmatched. The CDR3 length is 14 residues.

This clonotype was counted many times. In DNA, the CDR3 is TGCAGCGTTGAAAAGGTACGGAGCTCCTACAATGAGCAGTTCTTC. It is translated as CSVEKVRSSYNEQFF. The chain joins TRBV29-1 to TRBJ2-1, with D unclear. Germline V gene data show CDR1 as SQVTM and CDR2 as ANQGSEA. This CDR3 contains 15 residues. Trimming took off 2 bases at V and 0 bases at J, with 11 bases between the two ends.

The J gene is TRBJ2-3, the V gene TRBV5-1, with D possibly being TRBD2 (6 bases). The CDR3 has 13 residues. The V end was cut by 2 bases, the J end by 7 bases, with 11 bases between. Germline V lookup: CDR1 SGHRS, CDR2 YFSETQ. CDR3 amino acids: CASSLTSLNTQYF. The CDR3 DNA reads as TGCGCCAGCAGCTTAACTAGCCTTAATACGCAGTATTTT. The complete variable domain, with remaining parts taken from reference TRBV5-1 and TRBJ2-3, reads KAGVTQTPRYLIKTRGQQVTLSCSPISGHRSVSWYQQTPGQGLQFLFEYFSETQRNKGNFPGRFSGRQFSNSRSEMNVSTLELGDSALYLCASSLTSLNTQYFGPGTRLTVL.

This clonotype was counted between two and nine times. This chain joins TRBV10-3 and TRBJ2-7, with a tentative D call TRBD2 (6 bases). Trimming took 3 bases from V and 2 from J, leaving 11 bases between them. This CDR3 comprises 14 residues. The V gene's germline CDR1 is ENHRY and CDR2 SYGVKD. The CDR3 region has the DNA TGTGCCATCAGTGAAGGGGACTCTACCTACGAGCAGTACTTC. The encoded protein is CAISEGDSTYEQYF.

This clonotype was recorded once. J is TRBJ1-5 and V is TRBV19; possible D gene TRBD1, 6 bases. CDR1 is LNHDA and CDR2 is SQIVND in the germline V gene (reference sequence). The CDR3 is 17 residues long. Trimming shortened V by 5 bases and J by 0 bases, and 17 bases separated the two germline ends. The CDR3 DNA reads as TGTGCCAGTAGTTCAAGCTTCAGGGGACTTAGCAATCAGCCCCAGCATTTT. This gives the protein CASSSSFRGLSNQPQHF.

This clonotype was recorded at least ten times. This chain links TRBV24-1 with TRBJ1-2; D remains ambiguous. CDR1 KGHDR and CDR2 SFDVKD come from the germline V gene. The ends were cut back, 6 bases at V and 3 bases at J, with 4 bases in the middle. The CDR3 sequence is 11 residues long. This chain's CDR3 is CATSQDYGYTF. In DNA, the CDR3 is TGTGCCACCAGTCAGGACTATGGCTACACCTTC.

This sequence joins TRBV20-1 and TRBJ2-3; unclear D gene. V lost 3 bases, J lost 5 bases, and 9 bases lay in between. Germline CDR1 and CDR2: DFQATT and SNEGSKA (reference sequence). The CDR3 contains 12 residues. CDR3 nucleotides: TGCAGTGCTAGGATCCCCATAGATACGCAGTATTTT. This encodes CSARIPIDTQYF.

This clonotype was seen ten or more times. V is TRBV2 and J is TRBJ1-4; tentatively, D is TRBD1 (5 bases). Trimming removed 4 bases at V and 2 bases at J, with 11 bases between. The CDR3 has 15 amino acids. CDR1 is SNHLY, CDR2 FYNNEI, per germline. CDR3 sequence reads: CASSVAGITNEKLFF. CDR3 bases: TGTGCCAGCAGTGTAGCAGGGATCACTAATGAAAAACTGTTTTTT.

This clonotype was picked up many times. CDR3 residues: CASSLGQGYLYEQYF. Written as DNA, the CDR3 is TGTGCCAGCAGCCTGGGACAGGGATATCTCTACGAGCAGTACTTC. This chain connects TRBV7-2 to TRBJ2-7; 9 bases are shared with TRBD1. Germline CDR1 is SGHTA and CDR2 is FQGNSA. V was pared by 5 bases and J by 3 bases, with 8 bases of the junction left unmatched. The CDR3 extends over 15 amino acids. The full variable domain, in which reference TRBV7-2 and TRBJ2-7 provide the parts outside the CDR3, is GAGVSQSPSNKVTEKGKDVELRCDPISGHTALYWYRQSLGQGLEFLIYFQGNSAPDKSGLPSDRFSAERTGGSVSTLTIQRTQQEDSAVYLCASSLGQGYLYEQYFGPGTRLTVT.

The V gene is TRBV30, the J gene TRBJ2-1, with D unresolved. V was shortened by 2 bases and J by 9 bases, with 8 bases between the two germline ends. The CDR3 is 11 residues long. Germline-derived CDR1 and CDR2 are GTSNPN and SVGIG (reference sequence). CDR3 sequence reads: CAWSFGSEQFF. In DNA form, the CDR3 reads TGTGCCTGGAGTTTCGGAAGTGAGCAGTTCTTC.

This clonotype came up a few times. The chain links TRBV19 to TRBJ2-1, with a weak D call TRBD1 (6 bases). The CDR3 sequence is 16 residues long. From germline, CDR1 is LNHDA and CDR2 SQIVND (reference sequence). Trimming took off 5 bases at V and 2 bases at J, with 16 bases between the two ends. CDR3 region: CASSPGATLTYNEQFF. In nucleotides, the CDR3 is TGTGCCAGTAGTCCAGGGGCCACACTTACCTACAATGAGCAGTTCTTC.